This T cell receptor (beta chain) is from a study of technical replicates of blood from a few donors. Generated by immunoSEQ multiplex PCR, the TCRdb table keeps only in-frame clones and is missing some. The table records tens of thousands of clones, roughly 96% of them present only once. Germline lookup yields CDR1 MNHNS and CDR2 SASEGT. The CDR3 loop spans 15 amino acids. Trimming removed 0 bases from V and 6 bases from J, with 15 bases in between. This receptor was obtained from a human donor in good health. Sequenced sample: T cells isolated from PBMCs. V usage is TRBV6-1 and J usage is TRBJ2-7; D remains unclear. The chain's CDR3 is CASSEALLAFGEQYF. CDR3 sequence (DNA): TGTGCCAGCAGTGAAGCGCTCTTAGCTTTCGGCGAGCAGTACTTC.